This T cell receptor beta chain comes out of a study of cytomegalovirus exposure and HLA in healthy donors. General observations from the study: A later analysis reportedly found fewer N-insertions in an Asian-associated ancestry cluster than the approximately 730-donor mean. CMV serostatus alone was available as immune exposure information.

The germline V gene has CDR1 SGHNT and CDR2 YYREEE (reference sequence). The ends lost 2 bases at V and 7 bases at J; junction bases unmatched: 2. This CDR3 spans 12 amino acids. A note on this clone: Its antigen is unknown.

13 Jbeta primers and 60 Vbeta primers were used for the PCR. TCRdb's table, derived via immunoSEQ multiplex PCR, lists solely in-frame clones and lacks some. This sample contains 200,000 to 250,000 clones. Donors likely had unrecorded immune exposures despite being nominally healthy when sampled. This receptor was identified in a woman in her 30s in good health and CMV-seropositive. This chain joins TRBV5-4 and TRBJ2-7, with 8 positions matching TRBD2. The material sequenced was PBMCs. The CDR3 DNA reads TGTGCCAGCAGCTTCCGGGGGGGGGAGCAGTACTTC. As protein: CASSFRGGEQYF.